Shown below are 8 T cell receptor beta chains from a single sample sequenced in a study of T cell changes during pregnancy in multiple sclerosis. Sequencing used immunoSEQ multiplex PCR; TCRdb keeps in-frame clones, though not all of them. The repertoire holds tens of thousands of clones, with 70% to 90% as singletons. Sequenced here: CD8+ T cells from peripheral blood mononuclear cells, sampled in the second trimester of pregnancy. These receptors all stem from a female donor in good health, enrolled as a control in a pregnancy study.

This chain uses TRBV28 with TRBJ2-1; tentatively, D is TRBD2 (5 bases). V was shortened by 7 bases and J by 7 bases, with 8 bases between the two germline ends. This CDR3 contains 11 residues. Per the germline V gene, CDR1 is MDHEN and CDR2 is SYDVKM. The CDR3 protein is CASTPGNEQFF. In DNA, the CDR3 is TGTGCCAGCACCCCGGGGAATGAGCAGTTCTTC.

The V gene is TRBV28, the J gene TRBJ1-2; weak D call: TRBD1 (6 bases). Germline assignment: CDR1 MDHEN and CDR2 SYDVKM. V lost 8 bases and J lost 8, with 12 bases in between. The CDR3 runs to 11 residues. CDR3 DNA sequence: TGTGCCAGCGGAGCAGGGGCGGGCTACACCTTC. Its protein product is CASGAGAGYTF.

The CDR3 is CASSPLTTKNTEAFF. CDR3 in DNA: TGTGCCAGCAGTCCGTTGACTACCAAGAACACTGAAGCTTTCTTT. This chain links TRBV27 with TRBJ1-1; D is undetermined. V was trimmed by 5 bases and J by 1 base, leaving 14 bases between them. The CDR3 totals 15 residues. CDR1 and CDR2 (germline): MNHEY, SMNVEV (reference sequence).

The chain links TRBV19 to TRBJ2-1; D not certain. This CDR3 is built from 14 residues. Deletions cut 5 bases from V and 2 bases from J, with 10 bases between. In germline, CDR1 is LNHDA, CDR2 SQIVND (reference sequence). CDR3 nucleotide sequence: TGTGCCAGTAGTGCTACCCAAGCCTACAATGAGCAGTTCTTC. This encodes CASSATQAYNEQFF.

The rearrangement links TRBV28 to TRBJ2-7, with D hard to call. Trimming removed 3 bases from V and 4 bases from J, with 7 bases in between. The germline V gene encodes CDR1 MDHEN and CDR2 SYDVKM. This CDR3 contains 12 residues. CDR3 amino acids: CASSFFLYEQYF. The CDR3 bases are TGTGCCAGCAGTTTCTTTTTATACGAGCAGTACTTC. The full variable domain, with the rest looked up from reference TRBV28 and TRBJ2-7, is DVKVTQSSRYLVKRTGEKVFLECVQDMDHENMFWYRQDPGLGLRLIYFSYDVKMKEKGDIPEGYSVSREKKERFSLILESASTNQTSMYLCASSFFLYEQYFGPGTRLTVT.

The CDR3 loop reads CASSWGGNTEAFF. CDR3 DNA sequence: TGTGCCAGCAGTTGGGGGGGGAACACTGAAGCTTTCTTT. V and J are TRBV27 and TRBJ1-1; perhaps TRBD1 as D (5 bases). Germline CDR1 and CDR2: MNHEY and SMNVEV (reference sequence). This CDR3 has 13 residues. Trimming took off 4 bases at V and 1 base at J, with 7 bases between the two ends.

There are a few counts of this clone. This sequence joins TRBV6-4 and TRBJ2-7; the match to TRBD2 covers 13 bases. After removal of 2 bases from V and 5 bases from J, the junction contained 12 bases not matched to a gene. Germline CDR1 is MRHNA and CDR2 is SNTAGT. This CDR3 has 18 residues. As DNA, the CDR3 is TGTGCCAGCAGTGACCGCGCCGGGACTAGCGGGGTTCTGAACGAGCAGTACTTC. Protein product: CASSDRAGTSGVLNEQYF.

This rearrangement joins TRBV27 to TRBJ1-4, with TRBD1 as a possible D gene (5 bases). CDR3 length: 15 amino acids. CDR1 and CDR2 (germline): MNHEY, SMNVEV (reference sequence). The V end lost 5 bases, the J end lost 4 bases, and 14 bases lay between the germline ends. The DNA for the CDR3 is TGTGCCAGCAGTCACCAGGCGGGGCTTAATGAAAAACTGTTTTTT. Translated, it gives CASSHQAGLNEKLFF.